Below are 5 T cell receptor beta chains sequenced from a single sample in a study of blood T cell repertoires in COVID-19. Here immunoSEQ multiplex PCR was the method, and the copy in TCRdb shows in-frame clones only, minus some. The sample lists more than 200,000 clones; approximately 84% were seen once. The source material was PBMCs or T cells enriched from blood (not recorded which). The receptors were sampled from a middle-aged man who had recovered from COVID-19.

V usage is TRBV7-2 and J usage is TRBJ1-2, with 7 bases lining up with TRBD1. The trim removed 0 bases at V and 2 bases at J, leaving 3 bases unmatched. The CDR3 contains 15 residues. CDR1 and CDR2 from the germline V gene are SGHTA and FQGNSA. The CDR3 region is CASSLALGQNYGYTF. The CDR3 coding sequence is TGTGCCAGCAGCTTAGCCCTGGGACAGAACTATGGCTACACCTTC. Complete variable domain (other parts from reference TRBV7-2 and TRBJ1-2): GAGVSQSPSNKVTEKGKDVELRCDPISGHTALYWYRQSLGQGLEFLIYFQGNSAPDKSGLPSDRFSAERTGGSVSTLTIQRTQQEDSAVYLCASSLALGQNYGYTFGSGTRLTVV.

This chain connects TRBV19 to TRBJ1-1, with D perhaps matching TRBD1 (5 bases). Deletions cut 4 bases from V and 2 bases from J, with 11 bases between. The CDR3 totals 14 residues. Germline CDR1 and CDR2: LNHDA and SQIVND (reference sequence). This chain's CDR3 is CASSTSGGNTEAFF. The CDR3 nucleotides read TGTGCCAGTAGTACCAGCGGGGGTAACACTGAAGCTTTCTTT.

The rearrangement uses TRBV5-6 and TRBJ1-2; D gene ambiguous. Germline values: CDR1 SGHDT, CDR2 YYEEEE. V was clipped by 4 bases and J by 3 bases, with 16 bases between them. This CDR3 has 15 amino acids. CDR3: CASSTGGGLYYGYTF. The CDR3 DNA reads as TGTGCCAGCAGCACTGGAGGAGGTTTATACTATGGCTACACCTTC.

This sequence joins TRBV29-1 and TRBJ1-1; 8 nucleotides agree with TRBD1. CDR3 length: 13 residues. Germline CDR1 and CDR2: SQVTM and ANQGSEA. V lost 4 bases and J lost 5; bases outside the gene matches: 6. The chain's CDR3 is CSVGQGAKTEAFF. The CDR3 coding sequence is TGCAGCGTTGGCCAGGGGGCGAAGACTGAAGCTTTCTTT.

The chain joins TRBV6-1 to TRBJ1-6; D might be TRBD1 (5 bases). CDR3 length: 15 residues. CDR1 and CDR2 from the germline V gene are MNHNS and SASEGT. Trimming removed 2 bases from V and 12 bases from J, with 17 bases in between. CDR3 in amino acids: CASSEHGGVGRPLHF. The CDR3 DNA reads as TGTGCCAGCAGTGAACACGGGGGGGTAGGACGACCCCTCCACTTT.